The clone carrying this TCR beta chain has at least ten counts. Its antigen is not known. This specimen comes from a study of CD8 T cells in ankylosing spondylitis. Study-wide results and caveats: Enrichment of disease-linked clones was reportedly significant in matched ankylosing spondylitis synovial fluid. There was a TCR beta motif, made of roughly eight highly homologous variants, that appeared characteristic of ankylosing spondylitis blood.

Libraries for TCR beta were made by quantitative 5'-RACE with molecular barcodes. Using its own MiXCR run on the 5' RACE reads, TCRdb lists one record per CDR3 protein. The data contain some 140,000 distinct CDR3 sequences, 7% to 8% of them singletons. V shed 2 bases and J 2 bases; nucleotides not matched to a gene: 3. The CDR3 spans 14 residues. Germline values: CDR1 LGHDT, CDR2 YNNKEL (reference sequence). This chain joins TRBV3-1 and TRBJ2-7, with 7 bases aligning to TRBD1. Sequencing input: blood, either unsorted or a sorted T cell fraction (not recorded which). This TCR came from a female donor with ankylosing spondylitis or in good health (not recorded which). The CDR3 coding sequence is TGTGCCAGCAGCCAATGGGACAGAGCCTACGAGCAGTACTTC. Translating gives CASSQWDRAYEQYF.